This T cell receptor (beta chain) was recovered during a study of blood T cell repertoires in COVID-19. Method: immunoSEQ multiplex PCR; TCRdb's copy keeps in-frame clones and lacks some. The sample has 380,000 or so clones, nearly 90% seen once; the top ten hold about 2.1%. Enrollees, roughly 18 to 90 years old, lived in about two dozen US areas. Cohort placement rested on clinical history that participants reported themselves. The sample was PBMCs or T cells enriched from blood (not recorded which). The TCR comes from a woman aged 40 to 49 with acute COVID-19.

CDR3 in amino acids: CASSLRSGGANYGYTF. CDR3 bases: TGTGCCAGCAGTTTAAGGAGTGGGGGCGCGAACTATGGCTACACCTTC. This sequence joins TRBV27 and TRBJ1-2; a weak D match, TRBD1 (6 bases). V lost 2 bases to trimming and J lost 2 bases, with 15 bases between them. This CDR3 is 16 amino acids long. Germline V gives CDR1 MNHEY, CDR2 SMNVEV (reference sequence).